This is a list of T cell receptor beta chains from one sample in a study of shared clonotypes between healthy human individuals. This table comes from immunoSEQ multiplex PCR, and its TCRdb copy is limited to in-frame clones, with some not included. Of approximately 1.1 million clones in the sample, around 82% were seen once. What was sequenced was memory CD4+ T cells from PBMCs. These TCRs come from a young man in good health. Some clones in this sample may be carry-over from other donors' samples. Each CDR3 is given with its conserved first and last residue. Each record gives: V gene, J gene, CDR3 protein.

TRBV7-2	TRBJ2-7	CASSLSRSAVEQYF
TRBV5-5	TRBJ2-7	CASSPLIAAFYEQYF
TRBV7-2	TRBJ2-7	CASSLPYGTYEQYF
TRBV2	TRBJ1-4	CASSRDRGRLEKLFF
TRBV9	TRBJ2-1	CASSVAGYNEQFF
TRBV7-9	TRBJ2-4	CASSLTTGLAGGSKNIQYF
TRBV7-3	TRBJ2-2	CASSLTTGIRAGELFF
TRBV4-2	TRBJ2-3	CASSQDAPIVGTDTQYF
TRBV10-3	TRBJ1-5	CAISESYSTGIRAQHF
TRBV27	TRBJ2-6	CASSQYGTLQGSGANVLTF
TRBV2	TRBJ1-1	CASAGTLNTEAFF
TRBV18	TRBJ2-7	CASSPPVAGGLGEQYF
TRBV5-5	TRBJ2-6	CASSLKYQSSGANVLTF
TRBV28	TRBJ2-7	CASSPFVGSGSYEQYF
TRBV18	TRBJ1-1	CASSPDRGSTEAFF
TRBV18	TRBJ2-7	CASSLTGTAPSYEQYF
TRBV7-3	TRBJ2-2	CASSLDRVNTGELFF
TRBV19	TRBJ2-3	CASSPARLTDTQYF
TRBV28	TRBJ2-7	CASSPPGLAVHYEQYF
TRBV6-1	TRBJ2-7	CASSDIWGLAGWRYF
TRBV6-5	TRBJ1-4	CASSYEATNEKLFF
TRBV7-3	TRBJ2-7	CASSLIQGYEQYF
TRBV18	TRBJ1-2	CASSQTESYGYTF
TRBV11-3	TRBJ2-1	CASSSFSGVDNEQFF
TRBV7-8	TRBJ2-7	CASSFGSYEQYF
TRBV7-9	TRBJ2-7	CASSPSSDEQYF
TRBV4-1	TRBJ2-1	CASSFFPTGSDEQFF
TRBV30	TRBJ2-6	CAWSVRFIFGAGANVLTF
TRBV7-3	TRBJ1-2	CASSSSGTGGGIGGYTF
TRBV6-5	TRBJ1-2	CASSYGITNYGYTF
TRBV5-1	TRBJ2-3	CASSSTGGADTQYF
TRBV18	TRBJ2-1	CASSPQGLNEQFF
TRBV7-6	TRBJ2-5	CASSLVRTGGETQYF
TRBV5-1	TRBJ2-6	CASSGRGTGANVLTF
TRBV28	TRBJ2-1	CASSLRLAGEQFF
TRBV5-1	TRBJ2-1	CASSRGGSGNLLSNEQFF
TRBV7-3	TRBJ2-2	CASSRSNTGELFF
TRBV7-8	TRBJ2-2	CASSFGLAGTGELFF
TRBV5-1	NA	CATSPWGPDSYEQYF
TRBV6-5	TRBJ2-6	CASSYRDSGANVLTF
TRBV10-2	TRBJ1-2	CASSYKDPYYGYTF
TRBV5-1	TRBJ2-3	CASSLGGLAGGSADTQYF